This is a list of T cell receptor beta chains from one sample in a study of blood T cells in healthy people across ages. From the 5' RACE reads, TCRdb called clonotypes with MiXCR, one entry per CDR3 protein. The sample holds approximately 1,000,000 distinct CDR3 sequences; under 55% are singletons and the top ten take about 20%. The sample consisted of blood. All receptors come from a woman aged 55-69 years in good health. Both conserved end residues are part of each CDR3. Fields, in order: V gene, clone size, D gene, J gene, CDR3 protein, CDR3 DNA. A D gene is named only where the DNA matches it firmly. The size of a clone is reported for some rows only, either as once, few or many, or as a class for expanded clones.

TRBV4-1	NA	NA	TRBJ2-5	CASSHDFGTQYF	TGCGCCAGCAGCCACGACTTTGGGACCCAGTACTTC
TRBV27	NA	TRBD2	TRBJ2-1	CATGGGPANEQFF	TGTGCCACGGGGGGAGGGCCGGCCAATGAGCAGTTCTTC
TRBV4-1	once	TRBD2	TRBJ2-7	CASSQERLLASGSSYEQYF	TGCGCCAGCAGCCAAGAAAGACTCTTAGCTAGCGGGAGTTCCTACGAGCAGTACTTC
TRBV12-3/TRBV12-4	NA	TRBD2	TRBJ2-7	CASRPGGRNYEQYF	TGTGCCAGCAGACCTGGCGGGAGGAACTACGAGCAGTACTTC
TRBV6-5	NA	TRBD2	TRBJ2-7	CASSRSLAGGPGEQYF	TGTGCCAGCAGTCGGTCCCTAGCGGGAGGGCCGGGTGAGCAGTACTTC
TRBV27	few	TRBD2	TRBJ2-7	CASSLRLAGAKNYEQYF	TGTGCCAGCAGTTTGCGACTAGCGGGAGCCAAAAACTACGAGCAGTACTTC
TRBV28	few	TRBD2	TRBJ2-1	CASSDASGSIYNEQFF	TGTGCCAGCAGCGATGCTAGCGGGAGCATATACAATGAGCAGTTCTTC
TRBV24-1	NA	TRBD1	TRBJ2-3	CATSNDRVSTDTQYF	TGTGCCACCAGTAATGACAGGGTCAGCACAGATACGCAGTATTTT
TRBV27	NA	TRBD2	TRBJ2-4	CASSSRLAGGLQYF	TGTGCCAGCAGTTCCCGACTAGCGGGAGGGCTACAGTACTTC
TRBV29-1	few	TRBD2	TRBJ2-1	CSAREGGGFDEQFF	TGCAGCGCCCGGGAGGGGGGGGGTTTCGATGAGCAGTTCTTC
TRBV14	once	NA	TRBJ1-4	CASSQHRLNQLFF	TGTGCCAGCAGCCAACACAGGCTAAATCAACTGTTTTTT
TRBV12-3/TRBV12-4	few	TRBD1	TRBJ2-7	CASSSGTGVLYEQYF	TGTGCCAGCAGTTCCGGGACAGGGGTCCTCTACGAGCAGTACTTC
TRBV15	NA	TRBD1	TRBJ2-2	CATAGTGPAHGELFF	TGTGCCACCGCAGGGACAGGGCCTGCGCACGGGGAGCTGTTTTTT
TRBV5-1	NA	TRBD1	TRBJ2-7	CASSVGQGSHEQYF	TGCGCCAGCAGCGTAGGACAGGGGTCGCACGAGCAGTACTTC
TRBV28	few	NA	TRBJ2-1	CASNRPPANEQFF	TGTGCCAGCAACCGGCCGCCGGCTAATGAGCAGTTCTTC
TRBV21-1	NA	NA	TRBJ2-7	CASSTGRTGTTNEQYF	TGTGCCAGCAGCACGGGGAGGACCGGGACTACCAACGAGCAGTACTTC
TRBV3-1	many	TRBD2	TRBJ2-1	CASSPRTSGYNEQFF	TGTGCCAGCAGCCCTCGGACTAGCGGGTACAATGAGCAGTTCTTC
TRBV27	few	NA	TRBJ1-2	CASGRPGYGYTF	TGTGCCAGCGGAAGACCGGGCTATGGCTACACCTTC
TRBV24-1	NA	NA	TRBJ1-1	CATSDPLDSSTEAFF	TGTGCCACCAGTGATCCACTGGATTCCTCCACTGAAGCTTTCTTT
TRBV4-1	NA	NA	TRBJ2-1	CASSFRSNEQFF	TGCGCCAGCAGCTTTAGGTCGAATGAGCAGTTCTTC
TRBV7-8	few	NA	TRBJ1-6	CASSHGTAVPLHF	TGTGCCAGCAGCCACGGCACCGCAGTACCCCTCCACTTT
TRBV5-6	NA	NA	TRBJ2-1	CASTLGGRQNNEQFF	TGTGCCAGCACCCTAGGAGGGCGGCAGAACAATGAGCAGTTTTTC
TRBV6-5	NA	NA	TRBJ2-1	CASSYSPDYNEQFF	TGTGCCAGCAGTTACTCCCCCGACTACAATGAGCAGTTCTTC
TRBV6-6	few	NA	TRBJ2-7	CATKTLVGAYEQYF	TGTGCCACAAAGACTTTAGTGGGGGCCTACGAGCAGTACTTC
TRBV10-3	NA	NA	TRBJ2-7	CAISDTEEYEQYF	TGTGCCATCAGTGACACGGAGGAGTACGAGCAGTACTTC
TRBV9	NA	NA	TRBJ2-3	CASSVATGEHTQYF	TGTGCCAGCAGCGTAGCAACAGGAGAGCATACGCAGTATTTT
TRBV5-1	NA	TRBD2	TRBJ2-1	CASSLAGLAGYNEQFF	TGCGCCAGCAGCTTGGCCGGACTAGCGGGATACAATGAGCAGTTCTTC
TRBV28	NA	NA	TRBJ2-7	CASRKTGLDYEQYF	TGTGCCAGCAGAAAAACAGGGTTGGACTACGAGCAGTACTTC
TRBV20-1	NA	NA	TRBJ1-2	CSARESHYGYTF	TGCAGTGCTAGAGAGAGTCACTATGGCTACACCTTC
TRBV10-1	NA	NA	TRBJ2-3	CASSESTSTDTQYF	TGCGCCAGCAGTGAGTCGACTAGCACAGATACGCAGTATTTT
TRBV24-1	few	NA	TRBJ2-1	CATKAQAGNEQFF	TGTGCCACCAAGGCCCAGGCTGGTAATGAGCAGTTCTTC